These 11 T cell receptor beta chains share one sample of origin, sequenced in a study of CD8+ T cells in alopecia areata. Reverse transcription of extracted RNA yielded cDNA, which provided the sequencing template. The protocol was immunoSEQ multiplex PCR, while the TCRdb copy is restricted to in-frame clones and leaves out a portion. The sample yields hundreds of thousands of clones, under 80% seen once. The sequenced sample was CD4+ T cells sorted from blood, obtained at week 0. These TCRs come from a human donor with alopecia areata.

The chain combines TRBV29-1 with TRBJ2-6; D not certain. The CDR3 has 15 residues. The V and J ends lost 3 bases and 0 bases respectively, with 9 bases between them. Germline CDR1 reads SQVTM; CDR2 reads ANQGSEA. The CDR3 DNA follows: TGCAGCGTTGAGAAAGGTAGCTCTGGGGCCAACGTCCTGACTTTC. It is translated as CSVEKGSSGANVLTF.

V and J are TRBV30 and TRBJ1-2, with D hard to call. The length of the CDR3 is 10 residues. V was cut by 3 bases and J by 12 bases, with 11 bases left in between. Germline V gives CDR1 GTSNPN, CDR2 SVGIG (reference sequence). The CDR3 DNA follows: TGTGCCTGGAGAAGTCCGACCAACACCTTC. Amino acid sequence: CAWRSPTNTF.

This chain joins TRBV11-1 and TRBJ2-6; tentative D call: TRBD1 (6 bases). This CDR3 region has 19 residues. Trimming pared 5 bases from V and 0 bases from J, leaving 20 bases between. Germline V gene lookup returns CDR1 SGHAT and CDR2 FQDESV (reference sequence). CDR3 residues: CASSPSGTRGGSGANVLTF. The CDR3 bases are TGTGCCAGCAGCCCCTCCGGGACAAGGGGTGGCTCTGGGGCCAACGTCCTGACTTTC.

As regards this clone: Other DNA sequences within the sample encode an identical CDR3. This chain links TRBV6-5 with TRBJ2-3, with D perhaps matching TRBD2 (6 bases). The CDR3 extends over 14 amino acids. V was cut by 2 bases and J by 0 bases, with 6 bases left in between. Germline CDR1 is MNHEY and CDR2 is SVGAGI. CDR3 in amino acids: CASSYGGSTDTQYF. In DNA form, the CDR3 reads TGTGCCAGCAGTTACGGGGGGAGCACAGATACGCAGTATTTT.

The chain couples TRBV15 to TRBJ2-2, with unresolved D. Germline values: CDR1 LNHNV, CDR2 YYDKDF (reference sequence). With 3 bases removed from V and 5 bases from J, the gap between germline ends came to 7 bases. The CDR3 spans 13 residues. As DNA, the CDR3 is TGTGCCACCAGCAGTTCAATAACCGGGGAGCTGTTTTTT. This sequence encodes CATSSSITGELFF.

This chain links TRBV5-1 with TRBJ2-5; D not certain. The V gene's germline CDR1 is SGHRS and CDR2 YFSETQ. This CDR3 contains 14 residues. V was pared by 5 bases and J by 4 bases, with 15 bases between. Here the CDR3 DNA reads TGCGCCAGCAGTCGTACCGACGTAGGAGAGACCCAGTACTTC. Its translation: CASSRTDVGETQYF.

The chain couples TRBV6-6 to TRBJ2-7; 9 nucleotides match TRBD2. Germline loops: CDR1 MNHNY, CDR2 SVGAGI (reference sequence). The CDR3 is made up of 14 amino acids. With 6 bases clipped from V and 4 bases from J, the junction kept 7 bases outside the gene matches. CDR3 sequence (DNA): TGTGCCAGCAGCTCCGGGACTAGCAGGTACGAGCAGTACTTC. It specifies CASSSGTSRYEQYF.

This chain uses TRBV29-1 with TRBJ1-2; D may be TRBD1 (5 bases). The CDR3 has 14 amino acids. Germline CDR1 and CDR2: SQVTM and ANQGSEA. V was clipped by 7 bases and J by 0 bases, with 15 bases between them. DNA for the CDR3: TGCAGCGCTCGAATGGGGGGTACTAACTATGGCTACACCTTC. Protein: CSARMGGTNYGYTF.

The V gene is TRBV5-1, the J gene TRBJ1-1; D gene unclear. This CDR3 is built from 13 residues. Germline V lookup: CDR1 SGHRS, CDR2 YFSETQ. The V and J ends lost 3 bases and 0 bases respectively, with 6 bases between them. The CDR3 DNA reads TGCGCCAGCAGCTCACAAATGAACACTGAAGCTTTCTTT. It specifies CASSSQMNTEAFF.

J is TRBJ1-2 and V is TRBV29-1; D is ambiguous. Germline V CDR1 and CDR2: SQVTM, ANQGSEA. Trimming left V 5 bases short and J 3 bases short, with 7 bases between. This CDR3 is 11 amino acids long. CDR3 coding DNA: TGCAGCGTTAGTGAGCACTATGGCTACACCTTC. Translated: CSVSEHYGYTF.

This clone was counted only a few times. V and J are TRBV13 and TRBJ2-6, with TRBD2 identical over 11 bases. The CDR3 length is 18 residues. Germline V gene data show CDR1 as PRHDT and CDR2 as FYEKMQ (reference sequence). Trimming removed 5 bases from V and 1 base from J; junction bases left unmatched: 7. CDR3 nucleotides: TGTGCCAGCAGCGGAACTAGCGGGGGAGCATCTGGGGCCAACGTCCTGACTTTC. This gives the protein CASSGTSGGASGANVLTF. Full variable domain (remainder filled in from reference TRBV13 and TRBJ2-6): AAGVIQSPRHLIKEKRETATLKCYPIPRHDTVYWYQQGPGQDPQFLISFYEKMQSDKGSIPDRFSAQQFSDYHSELNMSSLELGDSALYFCASSGTSGGASGANVLTFGAGSRLTVL.